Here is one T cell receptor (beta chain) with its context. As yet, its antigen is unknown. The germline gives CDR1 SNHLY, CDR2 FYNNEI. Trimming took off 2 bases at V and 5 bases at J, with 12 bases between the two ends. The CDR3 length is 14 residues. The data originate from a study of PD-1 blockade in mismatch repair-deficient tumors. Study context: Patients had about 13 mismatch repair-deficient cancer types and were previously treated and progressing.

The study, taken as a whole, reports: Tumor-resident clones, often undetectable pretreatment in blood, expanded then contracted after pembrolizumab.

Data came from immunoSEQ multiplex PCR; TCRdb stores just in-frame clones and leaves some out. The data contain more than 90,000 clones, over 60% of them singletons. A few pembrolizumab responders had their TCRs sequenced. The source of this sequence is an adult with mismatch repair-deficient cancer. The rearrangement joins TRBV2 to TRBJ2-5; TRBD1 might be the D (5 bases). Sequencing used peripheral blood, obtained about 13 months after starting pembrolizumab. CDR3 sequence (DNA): TGTGCCAGCAGTGAAAGGCAGGGCTTCGAGACCCAGTACTTC. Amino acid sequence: CASSERQGFETQYF.